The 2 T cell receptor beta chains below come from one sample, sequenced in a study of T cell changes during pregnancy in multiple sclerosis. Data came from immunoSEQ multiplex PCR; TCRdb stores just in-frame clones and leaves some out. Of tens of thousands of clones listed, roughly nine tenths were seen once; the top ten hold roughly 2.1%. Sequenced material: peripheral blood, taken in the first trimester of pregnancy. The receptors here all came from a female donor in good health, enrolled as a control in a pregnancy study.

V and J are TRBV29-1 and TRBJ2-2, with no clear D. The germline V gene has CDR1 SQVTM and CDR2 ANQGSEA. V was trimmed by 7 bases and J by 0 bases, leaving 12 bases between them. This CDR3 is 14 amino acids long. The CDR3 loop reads CSALGLANTGELFF. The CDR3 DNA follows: TGCAGCGCCTTAGGCCTAGCGAACACCGGGGAGCTGTTTTTT.

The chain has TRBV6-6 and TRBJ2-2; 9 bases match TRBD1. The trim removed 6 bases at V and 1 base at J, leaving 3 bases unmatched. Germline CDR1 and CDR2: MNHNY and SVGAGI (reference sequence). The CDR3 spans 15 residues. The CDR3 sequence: CASRMDRGNTGELFF. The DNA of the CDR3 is TGTGCCAGCAGAATGGACAGGGGGAACACCGGGGAGCTGTTTTTT.